This TCR beta chain was captured in a study of CD8 T cells in Susac syndrome. CD8+ and CD4+ T cells taken from blood had their TCR beta sequenced. The V gene end was trimmed by 5 bases and the J gene end by 5 bases; junction bases not matched to a gene: 7. This CDR3 is built from 15 residues. The germline gives CDR1 SEHNR, CDR2 FQNEAQ (reference sequence). Reverse transcription of 0.5 to 1 ug RNA used random hexamers. One entry per CDR3 protein results from TCRdb running MiXCR on the immunoSEQ multiplex PCR reads. The sample records some 300,000 distinct CDR3 sequences, approximately 90% being singletons.

This receptor was taken from a human donor with multiple sclerosis. The chain has TRBV7-9 and TRBJ2-1; 9 bases are shared with TRBD2. Material: CD8+ T cells from PBMCs. The CDR3 loop is CASSLGLATNNEQFF. As DNA, the CDR3 is TGTGCCAGCAGCCTAGGACTAGCGACAAACAATGAGCAGTTCTTC.